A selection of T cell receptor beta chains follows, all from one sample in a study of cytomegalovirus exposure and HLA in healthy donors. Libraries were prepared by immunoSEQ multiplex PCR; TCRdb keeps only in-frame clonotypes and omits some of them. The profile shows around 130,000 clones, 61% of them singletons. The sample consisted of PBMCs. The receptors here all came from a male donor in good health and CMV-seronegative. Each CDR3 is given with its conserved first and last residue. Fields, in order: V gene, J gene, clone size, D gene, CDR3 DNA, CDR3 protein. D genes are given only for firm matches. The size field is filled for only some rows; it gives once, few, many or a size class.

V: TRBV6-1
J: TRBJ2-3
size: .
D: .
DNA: TGTGCCAGCAGTCACGACTTCCGAGGGACAGATACGCAGTATTTT
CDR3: CASSHDFRGTDTQYF

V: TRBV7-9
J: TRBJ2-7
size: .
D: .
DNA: TGTGCCAGCAGCCCCCAGGGTACGTACGAGCAGTACTTC
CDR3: CASSPQGTYEQYF

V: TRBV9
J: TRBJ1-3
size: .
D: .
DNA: TGTGCCAGCAGCCTACTTTCCTCTGGAAACACCATATATTTT
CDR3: CASSLLSSGNTIYF

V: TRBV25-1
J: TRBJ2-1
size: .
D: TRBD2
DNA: TGTGCCAGCAGTGAGTTGGGACTAGTAAGAAATGAGCAGTTCTTC
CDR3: CASSELGLVRNEQFF

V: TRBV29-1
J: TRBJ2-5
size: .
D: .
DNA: TGCAGCGTTGTCGGGGGTGTGTATGAGACCCAGTACTTC
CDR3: CSVVGGVYETQYF

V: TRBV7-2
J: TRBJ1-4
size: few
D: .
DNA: TGTGCCAGCAGCTTAGCAAGTGGCTCTAATGAAAAACTGTTTTTT
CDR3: CASSLASGSNEKLFF

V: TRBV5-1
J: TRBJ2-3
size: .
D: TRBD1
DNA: TGCGCCAGCAGCTGGACAGGGGAGGGGGATACGCAGTATTTT
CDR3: CASSWTGEGDTQYF

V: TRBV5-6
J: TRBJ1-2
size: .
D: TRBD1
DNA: TGTGCCAGCACCCGGGACAGCTATGGCTACACCTTC
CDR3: CASTRDSYGYTF

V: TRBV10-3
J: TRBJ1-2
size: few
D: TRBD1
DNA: TGTGCCATCAGTGAGTCGCAGGGGGGCAACTATGGCTACACCTTC
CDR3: CAISESQGGNYGYTF

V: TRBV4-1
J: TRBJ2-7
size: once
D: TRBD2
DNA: TGCGCCAGCAGCCAACCAACTAGCGGACACTACGAGCAGTACTTC
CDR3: CASSQPTSGHYEQYF

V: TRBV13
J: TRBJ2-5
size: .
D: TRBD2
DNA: TGTGCCAGCAGCTTAGGACTAGCGGGGGGGACCCAGTACTTC
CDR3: CASSLGLAGGTQYF

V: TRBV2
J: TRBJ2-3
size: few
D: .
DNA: TGTGCCAGCAGCGAGGTAGATACGCAGTATTTT
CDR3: CASSEVDTQYF

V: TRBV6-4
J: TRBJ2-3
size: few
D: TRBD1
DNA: TGTGCCAGCTCTCGGGACAGTTGGAGAGATACGCAGTATTTT
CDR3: CASSRDSWRDTQYF

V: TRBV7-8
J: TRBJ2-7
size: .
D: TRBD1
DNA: TGTGCCAGCAGCCACCGGGACAGCTCCTACGAGCAGTACTTC
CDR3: CASSHRDSSYEQYF

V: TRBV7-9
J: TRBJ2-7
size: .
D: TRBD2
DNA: TGTGCCAGCAGCCCCCGGGCGGGGGGGACGTACGAGCAGTACTTC
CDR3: CASSPRAGGTYEQYF

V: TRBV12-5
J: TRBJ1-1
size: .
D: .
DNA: TGTGCTAGTGGTCCCTCGGTAGGGGTCACTGAAGCTTTCTTT
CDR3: CASGPSVGVTEAFF

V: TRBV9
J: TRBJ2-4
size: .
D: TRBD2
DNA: TGTGCCAGCAGCGTAGAAGCGGGGTCTTTTCAAGAGGACATTCAGTACTTC
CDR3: CASSVEAGSFQEDIQYF

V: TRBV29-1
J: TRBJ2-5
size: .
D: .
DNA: TGCAGCGGGTTAACAGAGCAAGAGACCCAGTACTTC
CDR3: CSGLTEQETQYF

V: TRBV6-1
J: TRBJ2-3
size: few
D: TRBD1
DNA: TGTGCCAGCAGTGAGTCCAAAAAGGACAGGGGGAGTATTACGCAGTATTTT
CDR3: CASSESKKDRGSITQYF

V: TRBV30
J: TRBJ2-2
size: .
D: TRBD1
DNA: TGTGCCTGGAAATACGAGGGACAGGGTCCCACCGGGGAGCTGTTTTTT
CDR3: CAWKYEGQGPTGELFF

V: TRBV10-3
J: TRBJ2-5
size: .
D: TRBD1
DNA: TGTGCCATCCAGCGACAGGGCCAAGAGACCCAGTACTTC
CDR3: CAIQRQGQETQYF

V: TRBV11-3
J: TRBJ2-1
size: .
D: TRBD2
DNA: TGTGCCAGCAGCTTAGGTGATAGCGGGGGGGCCAATGAGCAGTTCTTC
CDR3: CASSLGDSGGANEQFF

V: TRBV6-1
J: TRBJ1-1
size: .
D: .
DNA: TGTGCCAGCAGTGAAGCGCGCGTAGGGAGGGAAATTACTGAAGCTTTCTTT
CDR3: CASSEARVGREITEAFF

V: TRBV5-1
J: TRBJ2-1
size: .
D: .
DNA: TGCGCCAGCAGCTTGACGGAGGGCAATGAGCAGTTCTTC
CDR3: CASSLTEGNEQFF

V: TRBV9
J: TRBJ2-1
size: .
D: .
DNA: TGTGCCAGCAGCGTAGGGAGCCTAGGCGAGCAGTTCTTC
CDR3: CASSVGSLGEQFF

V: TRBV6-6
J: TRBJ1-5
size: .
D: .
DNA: TGTGCCAGCAGTTACTCTAGCGGAAATCAGCCCCAGCATTTT
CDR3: CASSYSSGNQPQHF

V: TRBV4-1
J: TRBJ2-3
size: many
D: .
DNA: TGCGCCAGCAGCCAAGATCCGGGTCTCGAAACAGATACGCAGTATTTT
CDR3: CASSQDPGLETDTQYF

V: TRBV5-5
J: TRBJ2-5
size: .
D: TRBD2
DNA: TGTGCCAGCAGCTCACTAGCGGGTGAAGAGACCCAGTACTTC
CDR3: CASSSLAGEETQYF

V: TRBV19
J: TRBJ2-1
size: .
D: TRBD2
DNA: TGTGCCAGTAATCACGGGGGAGGGCCCTTACGAGGCGATGAGCAGTTCTTC
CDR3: CASNHGGGPLRGDEQFF

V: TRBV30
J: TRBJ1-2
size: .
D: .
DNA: TGTGCCTGGACTCGCAGGGTGGGCTATGGCTACACCTTC
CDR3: CAWTRRVGYGYTF

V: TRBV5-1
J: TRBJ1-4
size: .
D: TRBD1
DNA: TGCGCCAGCACGACAGGGTCAAATGAAAAACTGTTTTTT
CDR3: CASTTGSNEKLFF

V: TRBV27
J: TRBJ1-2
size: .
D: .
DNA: TGTGCCAGCAGTGCCCAGCGGTCTAATGGCTACACCTTC
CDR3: CASSAQRSNGYTF

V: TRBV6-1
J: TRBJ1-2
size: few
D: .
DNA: TGTGCCAGCAATCCCGCGGGGGGCCGAAACTATGGCTACACCTTC
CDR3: CASNPAGGRNYGYTF

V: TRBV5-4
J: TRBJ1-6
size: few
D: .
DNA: TGTGCCAGCAGCTTGGAACGGGAAGTTTCACCCCTCCACTTT
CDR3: CASSLEREVSPLHF

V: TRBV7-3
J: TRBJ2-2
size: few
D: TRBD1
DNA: TGTGCCAGCAGCTCGGGACAGGGGACCGGGGAGCTGTTTTTT
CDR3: CASSSGQGTGELFF

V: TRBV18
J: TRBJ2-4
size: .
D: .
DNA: TGTGCCAGCTCACTCGGACTAGCCAAAAACATTCAGTACTTC
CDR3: CASSLGLAKNIQYF

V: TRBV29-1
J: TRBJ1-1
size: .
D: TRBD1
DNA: TGCAGCGCTAGACGACAGGGGGACACTGAAGCTTTCTTT
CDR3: CSARRQGDTEAFF

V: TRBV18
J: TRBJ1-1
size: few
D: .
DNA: TGTGCCAGCTCCCCAGCTGGATCGGCCAGGGACACTGAAGCTTTCTTT
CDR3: CASSPAGSARDTEAFF

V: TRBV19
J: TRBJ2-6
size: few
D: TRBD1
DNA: TGTGCCAGTACCCGCGACAGGGCTGGGGCCAACGTCCTGACTTTC
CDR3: CASTRDRAGANVLTF

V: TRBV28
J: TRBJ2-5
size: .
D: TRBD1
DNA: TGTGCCAGCAGGGGGACAGGATTAGAGACCCAGTACTTC
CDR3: CASRGTGLETQYF

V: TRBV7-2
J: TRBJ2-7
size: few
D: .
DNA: TGTGCCAGCAGCTTATCCCAGGGTAGGGCCTACGAGCAGTACTTC
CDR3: CASSLSQGRAYEQYF

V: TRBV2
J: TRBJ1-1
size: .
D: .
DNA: TGTGCCAGCAGAAAGGGAGGGAACACTGAAGCTTTCTTT
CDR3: CASRKGGNTEAFF

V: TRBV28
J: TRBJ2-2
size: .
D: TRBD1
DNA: TGTGCCAGCCTTCCCGGGACAGCCTACACCGGGGAGCTGTTTTTT
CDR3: CASLPGTAYTGELFF

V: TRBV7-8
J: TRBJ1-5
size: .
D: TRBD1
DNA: TGTGCCAGCAGCCAGGGGACAGGGAATCAGCCCCAGCATTTT
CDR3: CASSQGTGNQPQHF

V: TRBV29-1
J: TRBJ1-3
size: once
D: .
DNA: TGCAGCGTTGTCGTTACTGGAAACACCATATATTTT
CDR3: CSVVVTGNTIYF

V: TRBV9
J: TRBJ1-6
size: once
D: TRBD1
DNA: TGTGCCAGCAGCGTAGAGGCAGGGGGAAATTCACCCCTCCACTTT
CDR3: CASSVEAGGNSPLHF

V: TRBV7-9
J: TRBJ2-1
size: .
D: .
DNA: TGTGCCAGCAGCCCGACCGCGAGGGCGTACAATGAGCAGTTCTTC
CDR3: CASSPTARAYNEQFF

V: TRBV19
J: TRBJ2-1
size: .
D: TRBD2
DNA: TGTGCCAGTAGTATCCCGGGGGGGAATGAGCAGTTCTTC
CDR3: CASSIPGGNEQFF

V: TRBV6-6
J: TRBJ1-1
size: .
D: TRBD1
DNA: TGTGCCAGCAGTTCACTTGGACAGGGAGGTGAAGCTTTCTTT
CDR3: CASSSLGQGGEAFF

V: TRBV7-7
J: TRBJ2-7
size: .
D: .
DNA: TGTGCTAGCAGCTTAGGGGTCGGGGGGCACTACGAGCAGTACTTC
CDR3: CASSLGVGGHYEQYF

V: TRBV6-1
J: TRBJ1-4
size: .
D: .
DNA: TGTGCCAGCAGGATAGACAGGTCCGGGGTTGGAAAACTGTTTTTT
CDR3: CASRIDRSGVGKLFF

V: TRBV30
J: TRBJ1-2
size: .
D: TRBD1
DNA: TGTGCCTGGAGTTCCGGGACAGACCTATCCTACACCTTC
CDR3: CAWSSGTDLSYTF